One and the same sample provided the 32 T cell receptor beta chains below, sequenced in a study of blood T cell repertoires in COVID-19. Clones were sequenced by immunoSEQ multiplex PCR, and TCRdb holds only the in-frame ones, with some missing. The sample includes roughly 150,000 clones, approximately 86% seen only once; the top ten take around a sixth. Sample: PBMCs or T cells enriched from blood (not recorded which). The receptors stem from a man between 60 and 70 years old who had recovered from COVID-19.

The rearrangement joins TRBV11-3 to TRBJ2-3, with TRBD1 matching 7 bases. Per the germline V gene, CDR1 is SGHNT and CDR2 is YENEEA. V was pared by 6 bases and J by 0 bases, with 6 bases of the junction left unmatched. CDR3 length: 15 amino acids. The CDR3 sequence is CASRGTGQSTDTQYF. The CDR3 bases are TGTGCCAGCAGGGGGACGGGACAGAGCACAGATACGCAGTATTTT.

CDR3 in amino acids: CASSFMGREMVGTQYF. In DNA form, the CDR3 reads TGTGCCAGCAGTTTTATGGGGCGGGAGATGGTGGGTACGCAGTATTTT. The rearrangement links TRBV28 to TRBJ2-3; 7 bases align to TRBD2. The CDR3 consists of 16 residues. V shed 3 bases, J shed 8 bases, and the junction held 14 bases outside the gene matches. Per the germline V gene, CDR1 is MDHEN and CDR2 is SYDVKM.

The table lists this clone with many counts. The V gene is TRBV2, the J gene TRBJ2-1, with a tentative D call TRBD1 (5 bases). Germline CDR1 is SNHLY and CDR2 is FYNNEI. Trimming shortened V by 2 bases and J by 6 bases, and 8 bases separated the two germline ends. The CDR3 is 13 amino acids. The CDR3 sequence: CASSEQGVNEQFF. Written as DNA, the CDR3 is TGTGCCAGCAGTGAACAGGGTGTCAATGAGCAGTTCTTC.

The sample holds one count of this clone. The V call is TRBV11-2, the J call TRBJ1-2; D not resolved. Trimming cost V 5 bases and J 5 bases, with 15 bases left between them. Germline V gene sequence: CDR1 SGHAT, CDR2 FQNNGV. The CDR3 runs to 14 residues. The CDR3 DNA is TGTGCCAGCAGCCCTTCTGGGCAAGTATATGGCTACACCTTC. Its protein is CASSPSGQVYGYTF.

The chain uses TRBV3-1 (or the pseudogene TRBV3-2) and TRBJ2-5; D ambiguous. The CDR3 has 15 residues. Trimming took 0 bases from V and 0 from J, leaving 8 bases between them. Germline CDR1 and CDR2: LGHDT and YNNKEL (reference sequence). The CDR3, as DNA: TGTGCCAGCAGCCAAGACCACGGAGACCAAGAGACCCAGTACTTC. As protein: CASSQDHGDQETQYF.

The CDR3 DNA is TGCAGTGCTAGTGGGGGACAGGGGATCAATCAGCCCCAGCATTTT. It translates to CSASGGQGINQPQHF. V is TRBV20-1 and J is TRBJ1-5; 10 nucleotides match TRBD1. CDR1 and CDR2 from the germline V gene are DFQATT and SNEGSKA (reference sequence). J lost 3 bases, V lost 3 bases, and 5 bases had no gene match. The CDR3 spans 15 residues.

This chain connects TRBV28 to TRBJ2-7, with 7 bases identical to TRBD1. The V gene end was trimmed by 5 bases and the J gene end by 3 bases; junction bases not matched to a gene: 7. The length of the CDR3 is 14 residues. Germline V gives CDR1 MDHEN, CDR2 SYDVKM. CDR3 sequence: CASSGPTGSYEQYF. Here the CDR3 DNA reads TGTGCCAGCAGTGGACCGACAGGGAGCTACGAGCAGTACTTC.

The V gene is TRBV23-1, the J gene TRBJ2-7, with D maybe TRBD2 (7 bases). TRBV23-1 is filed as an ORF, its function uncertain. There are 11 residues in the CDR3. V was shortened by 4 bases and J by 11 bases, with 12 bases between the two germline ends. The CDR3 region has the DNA TGCGCCAGCAGTCCCCGGGGGGCGGAGTACTTC. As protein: CASSPRGAEYF.

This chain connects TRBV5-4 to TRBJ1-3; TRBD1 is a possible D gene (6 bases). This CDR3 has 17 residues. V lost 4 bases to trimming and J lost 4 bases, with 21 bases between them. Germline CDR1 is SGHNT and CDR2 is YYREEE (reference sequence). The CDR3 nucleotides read TGTGCCAGCAGCATGGAGCGGACAGCTAGATCAGGAAACACCATATATTTT. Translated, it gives CASSMERTARSGNTIYF.

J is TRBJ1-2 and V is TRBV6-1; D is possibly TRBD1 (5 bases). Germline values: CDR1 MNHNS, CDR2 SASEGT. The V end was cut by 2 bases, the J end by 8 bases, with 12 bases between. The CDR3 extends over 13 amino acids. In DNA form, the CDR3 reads TGTGCCAGCAGTGAAAATTGGGGCAGGGGCTACACCTTC. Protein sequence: CASSENWGRGYTF.

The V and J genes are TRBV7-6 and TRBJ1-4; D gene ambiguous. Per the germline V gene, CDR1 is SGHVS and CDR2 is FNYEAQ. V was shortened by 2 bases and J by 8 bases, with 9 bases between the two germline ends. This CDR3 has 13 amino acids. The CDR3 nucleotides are TGTGCCAGCAGCTTACGTCTCCGGGAAAAACTGTTTTTT. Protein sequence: CASSLRLREKLFF.

The CDR3 reads CASSVTGMNTEAFF. Written as DNA, the CDR3 is TGTGCCAGCAGTGTTACAGGGATGAACACTGAAGCTTTCTTT. The chain has TRBV2 and TRBJ1-1; possible D gene TRBD1, 6 bases. This CDR3 has 14 amino acids. Trimming stripped 4 bases from V and 0 bases from J, with 9 bases between. From germline, CDR1 is SNHLY and CDR2 FYNNEI.

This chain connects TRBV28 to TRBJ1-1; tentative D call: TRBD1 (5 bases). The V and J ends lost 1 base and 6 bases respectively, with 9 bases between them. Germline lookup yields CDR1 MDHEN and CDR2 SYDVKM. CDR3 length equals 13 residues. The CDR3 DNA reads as TGTGCCAGCAGTTTATCAGGGTTCGCTGAAGCTTTCTTT. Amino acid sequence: CASSLSGFAEAFF.

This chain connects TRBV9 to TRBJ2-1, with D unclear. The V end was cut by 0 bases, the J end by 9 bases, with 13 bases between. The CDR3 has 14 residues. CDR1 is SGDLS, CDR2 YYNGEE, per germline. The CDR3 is CASSVAPEVFEQFF. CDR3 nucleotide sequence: TGTGCCAGCAGCGTAGCTCCAGAGGTTTTTGAGCAGTTCTTC.

Here the CDR3 DNA reads TGTGCCAGCATGACGACAGAATATAGCAATCAGCCCCAGCATTTT. This translates into CASMTTEYSNQPQHF. The chain links TRBV27 to TRBJ1-5; a weak D match, TRBD1 (5 bases). The CDR3 runs 15 residues. Germline V gene lookup returns CDR1 MNHEY and CDR2 SMNVEV (reference sequence). V was clipped by 7 bases and J by 0 bases, with 13 bases between them.

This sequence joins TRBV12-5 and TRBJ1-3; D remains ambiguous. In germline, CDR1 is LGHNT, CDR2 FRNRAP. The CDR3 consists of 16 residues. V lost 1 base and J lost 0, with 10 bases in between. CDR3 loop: CASGLERVNSGNTIYF. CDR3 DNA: TGTGCTAGTGGTTTGGAGAGGGTCAACTCTGGAAACACCATATATTTT. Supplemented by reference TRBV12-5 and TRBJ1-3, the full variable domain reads DARVTQTPRHKVTEMGQEVTMRCQPILGHNTVFWYRQTMMQGLELLAYFRNRAPLDDSGMPKDRFSAEMPDATLATLKIQPSEPRDSAVYFCASGLERVNSGNTIYFGEGSWLTVV.

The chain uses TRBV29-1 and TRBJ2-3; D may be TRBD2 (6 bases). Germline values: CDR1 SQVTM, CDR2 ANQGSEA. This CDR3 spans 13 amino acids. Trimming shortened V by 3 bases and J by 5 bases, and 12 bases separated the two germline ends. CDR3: CSVDRTNKDTQYF. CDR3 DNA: TGCAGCGTTGACCGGACTAATAAAGATACGCAGTATTTT.

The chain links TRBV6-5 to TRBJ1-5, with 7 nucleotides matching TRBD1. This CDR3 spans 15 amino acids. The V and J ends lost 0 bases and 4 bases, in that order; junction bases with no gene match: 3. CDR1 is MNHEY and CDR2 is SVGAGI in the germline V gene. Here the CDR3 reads CASSYSRQGNQPQHF. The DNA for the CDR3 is TGTGCCAGCAGTTACTCCCGACAGGGTAATCAGCCCCAGCATTTT.

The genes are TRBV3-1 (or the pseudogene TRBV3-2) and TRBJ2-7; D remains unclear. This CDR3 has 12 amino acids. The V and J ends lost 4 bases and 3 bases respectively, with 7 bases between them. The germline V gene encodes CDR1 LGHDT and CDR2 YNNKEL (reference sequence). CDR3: CASSRDNYEQYF. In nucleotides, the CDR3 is TGTGCCAGCAGCCGCGATAACTACGAGCAGTACTTC.

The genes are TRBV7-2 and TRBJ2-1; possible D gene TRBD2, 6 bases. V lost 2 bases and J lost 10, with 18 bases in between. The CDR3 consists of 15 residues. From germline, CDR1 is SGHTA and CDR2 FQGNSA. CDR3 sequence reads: CASSLNGRGVGEQFF. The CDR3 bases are TGTGCCAGCAGCTTAAATGGGCGCGGGGTGGGAGAGCAGTTCTTC.

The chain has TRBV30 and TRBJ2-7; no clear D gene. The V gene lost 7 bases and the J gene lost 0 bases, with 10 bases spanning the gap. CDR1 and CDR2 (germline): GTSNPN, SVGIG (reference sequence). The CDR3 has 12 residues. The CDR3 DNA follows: TGTGCCTACGGTCTATCCTCCTACGAGCAGTACTTC. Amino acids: CAYGLSSYEQYF.

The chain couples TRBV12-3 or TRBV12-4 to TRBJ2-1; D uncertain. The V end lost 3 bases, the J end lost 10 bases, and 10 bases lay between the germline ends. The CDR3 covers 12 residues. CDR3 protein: CASSLQVGEQFF. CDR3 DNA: TGTGCCAGCAGTTTGCAGGTTGGCGAGCAGTTCTTC.

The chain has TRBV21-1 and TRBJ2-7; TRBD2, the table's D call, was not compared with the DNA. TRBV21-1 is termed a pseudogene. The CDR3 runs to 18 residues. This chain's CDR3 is CASSKKHPGLAGAYEQYF. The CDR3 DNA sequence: TGTGCCAGCAGCAAGAAACACCCGGGACTAGCGGGTGCCTACGAGCAGTACTTC.

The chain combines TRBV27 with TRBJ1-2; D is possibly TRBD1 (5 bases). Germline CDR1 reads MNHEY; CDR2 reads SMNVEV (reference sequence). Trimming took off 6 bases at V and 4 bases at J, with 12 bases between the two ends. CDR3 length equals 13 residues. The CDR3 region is CASSPTRGYGYTF. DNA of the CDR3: TGTGCCAGCAGCCCGACTAGGGGCTATGGCTACACCTTC.

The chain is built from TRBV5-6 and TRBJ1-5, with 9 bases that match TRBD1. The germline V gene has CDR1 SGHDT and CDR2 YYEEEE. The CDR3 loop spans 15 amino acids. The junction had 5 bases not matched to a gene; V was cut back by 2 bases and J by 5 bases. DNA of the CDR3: TGTGCCAGCAGCTTAGGGACAGGGCGTTATCAGCCCCAGCATTTT. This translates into CASSLGTGRYQPQHF.

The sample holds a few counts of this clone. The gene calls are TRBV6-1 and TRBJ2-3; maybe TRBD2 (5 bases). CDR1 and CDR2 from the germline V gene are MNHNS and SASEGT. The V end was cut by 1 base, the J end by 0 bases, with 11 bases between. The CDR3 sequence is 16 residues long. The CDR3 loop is CASSEGISGSTDTQYF. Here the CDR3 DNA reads TGTGCCAGCAGTGAAGGGATCAGCGGCAGCACAGATACGCAGTATTTT.

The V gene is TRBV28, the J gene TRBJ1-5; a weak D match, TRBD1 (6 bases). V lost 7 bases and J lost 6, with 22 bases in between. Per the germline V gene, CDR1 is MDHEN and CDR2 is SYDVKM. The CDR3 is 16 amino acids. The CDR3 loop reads CASNPARQGGGQPQHF. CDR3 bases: TGTGCCAGCAACCCGGCGAGGCAGGGAGGGGGTCAGCCCCAGCATTTT.

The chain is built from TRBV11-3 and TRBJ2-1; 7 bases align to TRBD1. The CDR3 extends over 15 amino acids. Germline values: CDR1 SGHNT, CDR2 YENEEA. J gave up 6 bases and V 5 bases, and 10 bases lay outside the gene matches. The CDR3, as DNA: TGTGCCAGCAGCCCGGGACAGCCGATTAGCAATGAGCAGTTCTTC. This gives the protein CASSPGQPISNEQFF.

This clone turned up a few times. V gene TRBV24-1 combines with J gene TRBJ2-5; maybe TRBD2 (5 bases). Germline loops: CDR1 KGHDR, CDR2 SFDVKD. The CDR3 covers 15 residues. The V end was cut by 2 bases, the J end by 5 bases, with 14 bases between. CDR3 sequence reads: CATSDSPGRGETQYF. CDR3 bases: TGTGCCACCAGTGATTCCCCTGGGAGAGGGGAGACCCAGTACTTC.

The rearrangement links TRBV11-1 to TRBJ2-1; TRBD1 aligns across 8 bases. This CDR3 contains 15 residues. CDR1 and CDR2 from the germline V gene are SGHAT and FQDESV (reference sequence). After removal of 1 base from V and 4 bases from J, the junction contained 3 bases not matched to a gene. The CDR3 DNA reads TGTGCCAGCAGCTTAGGTCAGGGGGCTTACAATGAGCAGTTCTTC. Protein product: CASSLGQGAYNEQFF.

CDR3 amino acids: CASSPTRAAYEQYF. The CDR3, as DNA: TGTGCCAGCAGCCCAACTAGAGCGGCCTACGAGCAGTACTTC. The chain joins TRBV5-4 to TRBJ2-7; possible D gene TRBD2, 5 bases. V lost 4 bases and J lost 2, with 13 bases in between. CDR3 size: 14 residues. Germline V gene sequence: CDR1 SGHNT, CDR2 YYREEE (reference sequence).

CDR3 amino acids: CASSTRQGDTEAFF. As DNA, the CDR3 is TGTGCCAGCAGCACCAGACAGGGGGACACTGAAGCTTTCTTT. The chain combines TRBV7-8 with TRBJ1-1, with 9 positions matching TRBD1. CDR1 is SGHVS, CDR2 FQNEAQ, per germline. The CDR3 sequence is 14 residues long. The V segment lost 5 bases and the J segment 3 bases; nucleotides outside the gene matches: 4.